The source of this TCR beta chain is a study of blood T cell repertoires in COVID-19. Looking at the study overall: PBMCs, B-cell-depleted T cells, or T cells provided the cDNA or gDNA that made up the material.

Germline V gene data show CDR1 as MDHEN and CDR2 as SYDVKM. Trimming removed 8 bases at V and 0 bases at J, with 25 bases between. This CDR3 contains 18 residues. How the authors handled the data: Reference gene primers were amplified, and this amplification served to estimate nucleated cell counts. Here immunoSEQ multiplex PCR was the method, and the copy in TCRdb shows in-frame clones only, minus some. D and trimming were read from the DNA, whereas the V and J calls and clone size are those reported in that table. Among 110,000 to 150,000 clones listed, 80% to 90% were seen once. This receptor was identified in a man in his 60s with active or convalescent COVID-19. The rearrangement joins TRBV28 to TRBJ1-1; D is uncertain. The sample taken for sequencing was peripheral blood. This chain's CDR3 is CASFQPTARRGMNTEAFF. The CDR3 DNA follows: TGTGCCAGCTTTCAACCAACTGCCCGACGGGGTATGAACACTGAAGCTTTCTTT.